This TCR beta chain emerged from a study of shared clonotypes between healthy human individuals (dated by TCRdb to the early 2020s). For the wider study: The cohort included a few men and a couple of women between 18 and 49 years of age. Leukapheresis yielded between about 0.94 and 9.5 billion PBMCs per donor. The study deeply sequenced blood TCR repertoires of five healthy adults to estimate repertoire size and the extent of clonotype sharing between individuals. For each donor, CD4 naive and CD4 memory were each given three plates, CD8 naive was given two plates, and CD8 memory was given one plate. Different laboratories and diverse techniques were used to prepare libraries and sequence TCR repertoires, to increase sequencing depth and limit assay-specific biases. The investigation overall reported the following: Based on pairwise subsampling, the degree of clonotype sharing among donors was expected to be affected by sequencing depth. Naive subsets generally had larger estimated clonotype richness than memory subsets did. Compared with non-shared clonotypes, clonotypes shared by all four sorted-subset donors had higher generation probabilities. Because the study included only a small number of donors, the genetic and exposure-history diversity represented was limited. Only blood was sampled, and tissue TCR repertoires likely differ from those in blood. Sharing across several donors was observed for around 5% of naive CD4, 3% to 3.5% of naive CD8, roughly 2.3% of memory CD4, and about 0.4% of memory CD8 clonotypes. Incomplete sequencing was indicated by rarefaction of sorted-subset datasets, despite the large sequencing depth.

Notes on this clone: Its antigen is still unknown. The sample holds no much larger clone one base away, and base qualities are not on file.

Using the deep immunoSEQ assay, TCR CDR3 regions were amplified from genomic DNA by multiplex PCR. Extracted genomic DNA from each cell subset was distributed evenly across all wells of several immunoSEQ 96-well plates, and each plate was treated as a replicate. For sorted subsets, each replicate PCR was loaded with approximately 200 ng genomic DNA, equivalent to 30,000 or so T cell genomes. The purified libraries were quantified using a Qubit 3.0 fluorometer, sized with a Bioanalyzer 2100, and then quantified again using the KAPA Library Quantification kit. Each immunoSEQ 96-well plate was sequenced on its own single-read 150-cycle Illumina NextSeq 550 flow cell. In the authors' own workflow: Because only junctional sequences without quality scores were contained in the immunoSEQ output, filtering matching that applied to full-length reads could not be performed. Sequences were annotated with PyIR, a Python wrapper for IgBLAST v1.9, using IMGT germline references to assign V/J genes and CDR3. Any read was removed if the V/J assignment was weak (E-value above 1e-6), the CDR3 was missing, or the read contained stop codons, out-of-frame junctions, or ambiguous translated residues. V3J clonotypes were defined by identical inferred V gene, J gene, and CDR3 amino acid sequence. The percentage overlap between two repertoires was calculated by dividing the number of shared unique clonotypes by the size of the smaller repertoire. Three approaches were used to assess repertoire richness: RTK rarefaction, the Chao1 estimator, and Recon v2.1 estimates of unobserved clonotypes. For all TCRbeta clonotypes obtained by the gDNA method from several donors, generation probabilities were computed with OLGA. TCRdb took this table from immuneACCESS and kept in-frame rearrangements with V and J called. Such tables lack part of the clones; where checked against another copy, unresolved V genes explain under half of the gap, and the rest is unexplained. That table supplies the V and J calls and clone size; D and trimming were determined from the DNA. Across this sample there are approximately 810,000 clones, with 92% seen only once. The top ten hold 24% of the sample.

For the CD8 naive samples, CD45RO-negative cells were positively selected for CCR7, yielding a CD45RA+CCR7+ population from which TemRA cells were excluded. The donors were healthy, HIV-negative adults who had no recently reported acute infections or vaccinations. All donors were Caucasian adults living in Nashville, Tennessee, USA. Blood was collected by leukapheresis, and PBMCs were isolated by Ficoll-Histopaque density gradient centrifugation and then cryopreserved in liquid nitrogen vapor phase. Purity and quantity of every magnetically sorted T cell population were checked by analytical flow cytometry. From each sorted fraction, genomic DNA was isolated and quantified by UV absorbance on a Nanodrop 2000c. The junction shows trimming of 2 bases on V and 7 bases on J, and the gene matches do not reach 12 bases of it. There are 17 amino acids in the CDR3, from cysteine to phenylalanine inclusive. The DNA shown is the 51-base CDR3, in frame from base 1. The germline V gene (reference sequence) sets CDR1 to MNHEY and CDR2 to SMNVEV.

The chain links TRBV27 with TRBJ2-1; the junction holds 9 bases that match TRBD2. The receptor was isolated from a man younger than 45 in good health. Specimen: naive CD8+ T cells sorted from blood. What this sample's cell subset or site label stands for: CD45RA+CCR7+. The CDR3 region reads CASSLILTGLATNEQFF. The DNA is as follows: TGTGCCAGCAGTTTAATTTTAACCGGACTAGCGACGAATGAGCAGTTCTTC.